This TCR beta chain was identified during a study of T-cell memory formation after mild COVID-19. TCRdb redid the calling of the 5' RACE reads with MiXCR, one entry per CDR3 protein. The data show under 600,000 distinct CDR3 sequences, about a fifth seen once. This CDR3 comprises 16 residues. From germline, CDR1 is SGHRS and CDR2 YFSETQ. V dropped 4 bases and J dropped 8 bases, with 19 bases sitting between them. The clonotype originates from an adult woman who had mild COVID-19 (a few samples of this study predate the infection). Cell type and time point are not known. The sequenced material came from PBMCs or a T cell subset sorted from them (not recorded which). This chain uses TRBV5-1 with TRBJ1-6; TRBD1 is a possible D gene (6 bases). CDR3 sequence reads: CASSRRGAGADSPLHF. CDR3 bases: TGCGCCAGCAGCCGGCGGGGGGCTGGTGCGGATTCACCCCTCCACTTT.